Described below is a single T cell receptor beta chain sequence and its context. This entry comes from a study of cytomegalovirus exposure and HLA in healthy donors. V lost 7 bases, J lost 3 bases, and 12 bases lay in between. The CDR3 is made up of 13 amino acids. From germline, CDR1 is LNHDA and CDR2 SQIVND (reference sequence). The PCR ran on 60 Vbeta and 13 Jbeta primers. Clones were read by immunoSEQ multiplex PCR, and TCRdb kept only the in-frame ones, dropping some. The data hold fewer than 200,000 clones, with around 80% observed a single time. Sample: PBMCs. This chain links TRBV19 with TRBJ2-5; no reliable D call. The receptor's source is a woman between 18 and 29 years old in good health and CMV-seronegative. The CDR3 loop reads CASTTGRKETQYF. The CDR3 nucleotides are TGTGCCAGTACCACCGGCAGGAAAGAGACCCAGTACTTC.